These 9 T cell receptor beta chains share one sample of origin, sequenced in a study of T cell repertoires and HLA-DP antigens. Produced via immunoSEQ multiplex PCR; TCRdb's table is partial and in-frame only. The sample lists more than 90,000 clones, 92% occurring once. Their specific antigens are unknown. The specimen was CD4+ T cells from PBMCs. The receptors originated from a woman aged 18-29 years in good health and CMV-seronegative.

The chain joins TRBV18 to TRBJ2-3; no reliable D call. Trimming took off 3 bases at V and 5 bases at J, with 12 bases between the two ends. The germline CDR1 and CDR2 sequences are KGHSH and LQKENI. CDR3 length: 14 residues. The CDR3 DNA sequence: TGTGCCAGCTCACCGAGGACGATGGGAGATACGCAGTATTTT. Translated: CASSPRTMGDTQYF.

This clone was recorded only once. V usage is TRBV15 and J usage is TRBJ2-3, with TRBD2 matching 7 bases. Germline assignment: CDR1 LNHNV and CDR2 YYDKDF (reference sequence). J was trimmed by 4 bases and V by 0 bases; bases with no gene match: 4. CDR3 length: 15 amino acids. The CDR3 region is CATSRDLTSADTQYF. CDR3 bases: TGTGCCACCAGCAGAGATCTTACTAGCGCAGATACGCAGTATTTT.

The chain recombines TRBV23-1 with TRBJ1-6; the D is unclear. TRBV23-1 qualifies as an ORF whose function is uncertain. This CDR3 has 15 residues. V lost 3 bases, J lost 8 bases, and 14 bases lay in between. The CDR3: CASSHLLAADSPLHF. The DNA of the CDR3 is TGCGCCAGCAGTCACCTTCTGGCGGCTGATTCACCCCTCCACTTT.

The rearrangement uses TRBV6-6 and TRBJ1-5, with TRBD1 identical over 8 bases. J lost 7 bases, V lost 5 bases, and 13 bases had no gene match. Per germline, CDR1 MNHNY and CDR2 SVGAGI (reference sequence). The CDR3 runs 16 residues. CDR3 in amino acids: CASSGKVAGGGQPQHF. The DNA of the CDR3 is TGTGCCAGCAGTGGCAAAGTAGCAGGGGGCGGGCAGCCCCAGCATTTT.

J is TRBJ2-7 and V is TRBV4-1; 8 nucleotides line up with TRBD2. Germline lookup yields CDR1 MGHRA and CDR2 YSYEKL. J was trimmed by 6 bases and V by 1 base; bases with no gene match: 11. The CDR3 is 16 amino acids. In DNA, the CDR3 is TGCGCCAGCAGCCAAGCTTATAATAGCGGGACTCGCGAGCAGTACTTC. This translates into CASSQAYNSGTREQYF.

The J gene is TRBJ1-1, the V gene TRBV7-9, with D unclear. V lost 7 bases and J 3 bases, leaving 21 bases between the germline ends. The CDR3 covers 16 residues. Germline V gene lookup returns CDR1 SEHNR and CDR2 FQNEAQ (reference sequence). CDR3 protein: CASNNEIWTGDTEAFF. DNA of the CDR3: TGTGCCAGCAACAACGAAATATGGACTGGGGACACTGAAGCTTTCTTT.

The chain links TRBV4-1 to TRBJ2-2; TRBD1 aligns across 10 bases. The CDR3 length is 17 residues. Germline lookup yields CDR1 MGHRA and CDR2 YSYEKL. V lost 2 bases and J lost 3; bases outside the gene matches: 6. Here the CDR3 reads CASSQWGQGWYTGELFF. The CDR3 DNA is TGCGCCAGCAGCCAATGGGGACAGGGGTGGTACACCGGGGAGCTGTTTTTT.

The CDR3 nucleotides read TGCGCCAGCAGCTTTGGGACAGGGGGCTACAATGAGCAGTTCTTC. This sequence encodes CASSFGTGGYNEQFF. This sequence joins TRBV5-1 and TRBJ2-1; TRBD1 aligns across 11 bases. Germline V lookup: CDR1 SGHRS, CDR2 YFSETQ. CDR3 length: 15 residues. Trimming removed 2 bases from V and 3 bases from J; junction bases left unmatched: 1. The variable domain in full, with the rest retrieved from reference TRBV5-1 and TRBJ2-1, is KAGVTQTPRYLIKTRGQQVTLSCSPISGHRSVSWYQQTPGQGLQFLFEYFSETQRNKGNFPGRFSGRQFSNSRSEMNVSTLELGDSALYLCASSFGTGGYNEQFFGPGTRLTVL.

The genes are TRBV5-5 and TRBJ1-5, with D perhaps matching TRBD1 (5 bases). The length of the CDR3 is 15 residues. In germline, CDR1 is SGHKS, CDR2 YYEKEE (reference sequence). Trimming shortened V by 0 bases and J by 6 bases, and 13 bases separated the two germline ends. DNA of the CDR3: TGTGCCAGCAGCTTGGGCCAGGGAGTTTTTCAGCCCCAGCATTTT. It yields the protein CASSLGQGVFQPQHF.